The next 22 T cell receptor beta chains were all read from a single sample in a study of cytomegalovirus exposure and HLA in healthy donors. The PCR employed 60 Vbeta primers together with 13 Jbeta primers. Assay: immunoSEQ multiplex PCR; the TCRdb copy retains only in-frame clones and omits some. The repertoire consists of under 110,000 clones, with about 80% occurring once and the leading ten covering roughly 4%. Sequencing used PBMCs. The source of these receptors is a man between 40 and 49 years old in good health and CMV-seronegative.

The rearrangement uses TRBV10-3 and TRBJ1-1; 7 nucleotides match TRBD1. The V segment lost 2 bases and the J segment 7 bases; nucleotides outside the gene matches: 4. Germline CDR1 reads ENHRY; CDR2 reads SYGVKD. This CDR3 spans 13 amino acids. The CDR3 sequence: CAISEDRDGEAFF. For the CDR3, the DNA is TGTGCCATCAGTGAGGACAGGGACGGTGAAGCTTTCTTT.

The chain has TRBV29-1 and TRBJ1-3; 7 positions agree with TRBD1. Germline V gene data show CDR1 as SQVTM and CDR2 as ANQGSEA. Trimming took 0 bases from V and 2 from J; bases not matched to a gene: 1. CDR3 length equals 14 residues. CDR3 loop: CSVEEDRAGNTIYF. CDR3 bases: TGCAGCGTTGAAGAAGACAGGGCTGGAAACACCATATATTTT.

The chain uses TRBV7-9 and TRBJ2-5; 11 bases are a match to TRBD1. Per germline, CDR1 SEHNR and CDR2 FQNEAQ (reference sequence). This CDR3 has 16 amino acids. With V trimmed by 1 base and J by 1 base, 2 bases remained unmatched. For the CDR3, the DNA is TGTGCCAGCAGCTTAGGGGACAGGGGGATCCAAGAGACCCAGTACTTC. Its translation: CASSLGDRGIQETQYF.

This clone has only one observation. The CDR3 DNA follows: TGTGCCATCAGTGAGTCCGAGCCCGCTCAGGGCGCTGAAGCTTTCTTT. It is translated as CAISESEPAQGAEAFF. The chain couples TRBV10-3 to TRBJ1-1; tentatively, D is TRBD1 (5 bases). The germline V gene encodes CDR1 ENHRY and CDR2 SYGVKD. V was trimmed by 0 bases and J by 6 bases, leaving 17 bases between them. The CDR3 contains 16 residues.

The chain employs TRBV29-1 and TRBJ1-1; 9 bases map to TRBD1. The germline gives CDR1 SQVTM, CDR2 ANQGSEA. The CDR3 has 16 amino acids. J was trimmed by 0 bases and V by 3 bases; bases with no gene match: 8. The CDR3 loop is CSVEGWDRAMNTEAFF. DNA for the CDR3: TGCAGCGTTGAGGGCTGGGACAGGGCCATGAACACTGAAGCTTTCTTT.

This chain joins TRBV2 and TRBJ2-1; possibly TRBD1 for D (6 bases). The CDR3 consists of 14 residues. Germline CDR1 and CDR2: SNHLY and FYNNEI. With 5 bases removed from V and 5 bases from J, the gap between germline ends came to 13 bases. CDR3 loop: CASSRHRENNEQFF. In nucleotides, the CDR3 is TGTGCCAGCAGTCGTCACAGGGAAAACAATGAGCAGTTCTTC.

The chain couples TRBV7-9 to TRBJ2-5; a possible D gene is TRBD1 (5 bases). CDR3 size: 15 residues. Trimming took 3 bases from V and 1 from J, leaving 12 bases between them. Germline CDR1 and CDR2: SEHNR and FQNEAQ (reference sequence). The CDR3 region has the DNA TGTGCCAGCAGCTTGGGGCAGGGATCCCAAGAGACCCAGTACTTC. Translation gives CASSLGQGSQETQYF.

The gene calls are TRBV5-1 and TRBJ2-1; TRBD2 matches at 9 bases. CDR1 is SGHRS and CDR2 is YFSETQ in the germline V gene. With V trimmed by 4 bases and J by 7 bases, 6 bases remained unmatched. The CDR3 length is 14 residues. CDR3 sequence (DNA): TGCGCCAGCAGCGTCTCTAGCGGGGCTAATGAGCAGTTCTTC. This translates into CASSVSSGANEQFF.

This rearrangement joins TRBV7-8 to TRBJ2-7, with 12 positions matching TRBD2. The CDR3 covers 16 residues. Germline V gene sequence: CDR1 SGHVS, CDR2 FQNEAQ. The J segment lost 3 bases and the V segment lost 1 base, leaving 4 bases of the junction unmatched. The DNA for the CDR3 is TGTGCCAGCAGCTTAGTACTAGCGGGGGGATACTACGAGCAGTACGTC. It translates to CASSLVLAGGYYEQYV.

V gene TRBV6-6 combines with J gene TRBJ2-1; TRBD1 agrees at 12 bases. Germline CDR1 MNHNY, CDR2 SVGAGI (reference sequence). The CDR3 covers 16 residues. V lost 5 bases and J lost 7; bases outside the gene matches: 9. CDR3: CASSPRGTGGGNEQFF. DNA of the CDR3: TGTGCCAGCAGTCCCAGGGGGACAGGGGGCGGGAATGAGCAGTTCTTC.

The rearrangement joins TRBV30 to TRBJ2-7, with D possibly matching TRBD1 (5 bases). CDR3 length: 14 residues. Germline V gives CDR1 GTSNPN, CDR2 SVGIG (reference sequence). The V and J ends lost 2 bases and 0 bases respectively, with 11 bases between them. The chain's CDR3 is CAWSLGVGSYEQYF. The CDR3 coding sequence is TGTGCCTGGAGTCTAGGGGTCGGCTCCTACGAGCAGTACTTC.

As regards this clone: The sample has other DNA sequences that encode this CDR3 too. The V call is TRBV12-5, the J call TRBJ2-3; D not certain. Germline V CDR1 and CDR2: LGHNT, FRNRAP. Trimming took off 6 bases at V and 2 bases at J, with 6 bases between the two ends. The CDR3 runs to 12 residues. The CDR3 here is CASGPSTDTQYF. The CDR3 DNA follows: TGTGCTAGTGGCCCTTCCACAGATACGCAGTATTTT.

This chain links TRBV19 with TRBJ1-5; no reliable D call. Germline V gene sequence: CDR1 LNHDA, CDR2 SQIVND (reference sequence). The CDR3 spans 15 residues. The ends were cut back, 1 base at V and 0 bases at J, with 7 bases in the middle. The CDR3 DNA sequence: TGTGCCAGTAGTATAGTGGGCTATAGCAATCAGCCCCAGCATTTT. This translates into CASSIVGYSNQPQHF. Using reference TRBV19 and TRBJ1-5 for the parts outside the CDR3, the full variable domain is DGGITQSPKYLFRKEGQNVTLSCEQNLNHDAMYWYRQDPGQGLRLIYYSQIVNDFQKGDIAEGYSVSREKKESFPLTVTSAQKNPTAFYLCASSIVGYSNQPQHFGDGTRLSIL.

The chain joins TRBV5-6 to TRBJ1-1, with 7 bases aligning to TRBD1. V was pared by 2 bases and J by 1 base, with 2 bases of the junction left unmatched. CDR1 is SGHDT, CDR2 YYEEEE, per germline. The CDR3 contains 14 residues. The CDR3 loop is CASSFDRANTEAFF. The DNA of the CDR3 is TGTGCCAGCAGCTTCGACAGGGCGAACACTGAAGCTTTCTTT.

The rearrangement uses TRBV19 and TRBJ1-4; TRBD1 agrees at 9 bases. Germline V gene data show CDR1 as LNHDA and CDR2 as SQIVND (reference sequence). J gave up 6 bases and V 6 bases, and 5 bases lay outside the gene matches. The length of the CDR3 is 14 residues. The CDR3 loop is CASRRTGEDEKLFF. The CDR3 nucleotides read TGTGCCAGTAGACGGACAGGGGAAGATGAAAAACTGTTTTTT.

This clone was observed once. The chain has TRBV6-1 and TRBJ2-5, with TRBD1 identical over 12 bases. The end of the DNA aligns better with TRBJ2-7, so the J call may be wrong. The CDR3 is 14 amino acids. CDR1 and CDR2 from the germline V gene are MNHNS and SASEGT. Written as DNA, the CDR3 is TGTGCCAGCAGGGGGACAGGGGGCAGGTACGAGCAGTACTTC. Its translation is CASRGTGGRYEQYF.

The V and J genes are TRBV7-6 and TRBJ1-2; D is ambiguous. In germline, CDR1 is SGHVS, CDR2 FNYEAQ. The CDR3 covers 14 residues. Trimming left V 5 bases short and J 4 bases short, with 14 bases between. This CDR3 is CASSPPGSFYGYTF. The CDR3 DNA reads TGTGCCAGCAGCCCCCCCGGGAGCTTCTATGGCTACACCTTC.

V is TRBV7-2 and J is TRBJ2-5, with 7 nucleotides matching TRBD2. Germline values: CDR1 SGHTA, CDR2 FQGNSA. With 4 bases clipped from V and 5 bases from J, the junction kept 10 bases outside the gene matches. The CDR3 has 15 amino acids. The CDR3 DNA sequence: TGTGCCAGCAGCTCTTCCGGGACCGGGGGGGAGACCCAGTACTTC. Protein sequence: CASSSSGTGGETQYF.

The chain employs TRBV4-1 and TRBJ2-5, with D perhaps TRBD2 (5 bases). V lost 0 bases and J 3 bases, leaving 11 bases between the germline ends. Germline V gene data show CDR1 as MGHRA and CDR2 as YSYEKL. The CDR3 contains 15 residues. This CDR3 is CASSQDRGSKETQYF. In nucleotides, the CDR3 is TGCGCCAGCAGCCAAGATCGGGGTAGCAAAGAGACCCAGTACTTC.

This rearrangement joins TRBV6-5 to TRBJ1-2; perhaps TRBD1 as D (5 bases). The CDR3 contains 13 residues. Trimming left V 6 bases short and J 4 bases short, with 12 bases between. CDR1 and CDR2 (germline): MNHEY, SVGAGI. The CDR3 here is CASSQGATYGYTF. CDR3 in DNA: TGTGCCAGCAGCCAAGGGGCGACCTATGGCTACACCTTC.

V gene TRBV27 combines with J gene TRBJ1-3; D gene unclear. This CDR3 spans 13 amino acids. Trimming stripped 3 bases from V and 0 bases from J, with 3 bases between. Per the germline V gene, CDR1 is MNHEY and CDR2 is SMNVEV (reference sequence). The CDR3 region is CASSFSSGNTIYF. The CDR3 DNA sequence: TGTGCCAGCAGTTTCTCCTCTGGAAACACCATATATTTT.

This chain uses TRBV5-1 with TRBJ2-5; 8 bases are shared with TRBD1. The germline gives CDR1 SGHRS, CDR2 YFSETQ. The CDR3 length is 15 residues. V gave up 3 bases and J gave up 3 bases; unmatched junction bases: 7. Here the CDR3 DNA reads TGCGCCAGCAGCTCCGGACAGGGATGGGAAGAGACCCAGTACTTC. It translates to CASSSGQGWEETQYF.